What follows are 21 T cell receptor beta chains derived from one specimen sequenced in a study of regulatory T cells in long-lasting Graves disease. Time point reported: newly diagnosed GD, antithyroid drugs for less than 3 months. There was RNA extracted from PBMCs, and the TCR library was made from it. Arm-PCR of CDR3 regions and iRepertoire HTBI primers were the basis on which TCR beta libraries were built. TCRdb reprocessed the multiplex PCR reads with MiXCR, giving one entry per CDR3 protein. Here the sample spans about 220,000 distinct CDR3 sequences, around 20% being singletons. The input for sequencing was peripheral blood mononuclear cells (PBMCs), taken at new diagnosis, from a patient treated with antithyroid drugs. These receptors all stem from a female donor with Graves disease.

This clonotype occurred many times. J is TRBJ2-2 and V is TRBV15; 10 positions match TRBD2. V shed 1 base, J shed 3 bases, and the junction held 5 bases outside the gene matches. CDR1 LNHNV and CDR2 YYDKDF come from the germline V gene (reference sequence). The CDR3 loop spans 17 amino acids. In DNA, the CDR3 is TGTGCCACCAGCAGAGCCGGACTAGCGGTTTACACCGGGGAGCTGTTTTTT. This translates into CATSRAGLAVYTGELFF. The full variable domain, completed using reference TRBV15 and TRBJ2-2, is DAMVIQNPRYQVTQFGKPVTLSCSQTLNHNVMYWYQQKSSQAPKLLFHYYDKDFNNEADTPDNFQSRRPNTSFCFLDIRSPGLGDTAMYLCATSRAGLAVYTGELFFGEGSRLTVL.

In its sample, this clonotype was seen many times. The chain carries TRBV6-5 and TRBJ1-5, with a possible D match to TRBD1 (6 bases). Trimming took 4 bases from V and 5 from J, leaving 9 bases between them. The CDR3 sequence is 13 residues long. Germline CDR1 MNHEY, CDR2 SVGAGI. Written as DNA, the CDR3 is TGTGCCAGCAGTTGGGGGCCCTATCAGCCCCAGCATTTT. This sequence encodes CASSWGPYQPQHF.

V and J are TRBV18 and TRBJ1-2; a weak D match, TRBD1 (5 bases). Germline CDR1 KGHSH, CDR2 LQKENI. The CDR3 extends over 14 amino acids. Trimming left V 1 base short and J 3 bases short, with 9 bases between. This CDR3 is CASSPRGRYYGYTF. The CDR3 DNA follows: TGTGCCAGCTCACCACGGGGCAGATACTATGGCTACACCTTC.

In its sample, this clonotype was seen many times. This chain joins TRBV3-1 and TRBJ2-7; D remains ambiguous. The V gene lost 0 bases and the J gene lost 4 bases, with 13 bases spanning the gap. CDR1 and CDR2 (germline): LGHDT, YNNKEL (reference sequence). This CDR3 is 15 amino acids long. CDR3 coding DNA: TGTGCCAGCAGCCAAGAATGGAACGGCGCATACGAGCAGTACTTC. Amino acids: CASSQEWNGAYEQYF.

This clonotype was detected many times. The V call is TRBV29-1, the J call TRBJ1-1, with D possibly matching TRBD1 (5 bases). Germline V gives CDR1 SQVTM, CDR2 ANQGSEA. V was clipped by 6 bases and J by 1 base, with 9 bases between them. The CDR3 is 12 amino acids. The CDR3: CSVERGNTEAFF. The CDR3 bases are TGCAGCGTCGAAAGGGGGAACACTGAAGCTTTCTTT.

This clonotype was picked up one time. A read error is likely here: a far larger clone is one base away. The V gene is TRBV7-3, the J gene TRBJ2-1, with D possibly called TRBD1 or TRBD2 (5 bases each). The CDR3 runs 13 residues. Germline CDR1 reads SGHTA; CDR2 reads FQGTGA. Trimming took off 2 bases at V and 6 bases at J, with 8 bases between the two ends. The CDR3 region has the DNA TGTGCCAGCAGCTTAGGGGGTCCCAATGAGCAGTTCTTC. It codes for CASSLGGPNEQFF.

This clonotype was seen at least ten times. V usage is TRBV29-1 and J usage is TRBJ2-1, with TRBD2 identical over 9 bases. V lost 6 bases to trimming and J lost 4 bases; unmatched junction nucleotides: 4. The length of the CDR3 is 13 residues. Germline V gene data show CDR1 as SQVTM and CDR2 as ANQGSEA. CDR3 protein: CSVTSGGYNEQFF. DNA of the CDR3: TGCAGCGTGACTAGCGGCGGGTACAATGAGCAGTTCTTC.

In its sample, this clonotype was seen a few times. One end of the junction does not line up with germline, which may come from a read error. This chain links TRBV6-1 with TRBJ1-4; D is unclear. The germline V gene encodes CDR1 MNHNS and CDR2 SASEGT. The CDR3 loop spans 16 amino acids. CDR3 sequence reads: CANSEPGDPAGEKLFF. In DNA form, the CDR3 reads TGTGCCAACAGTGAACCAGGAGACCCTGCCGGCGAAAAACTGTTTTTT.

In this sample, this clonotype turned up many times. The rearrangement uses TRBV7-2 and TRBJ2-7; D perhaps matches TRBD2 (6 bases). Trimming removed 2 bases from V and 1 base from J, with 12 bases in between. Looked up from germline, CDR1 is SGHTA and CDR2 is FQGNSA. The CDR3 runs 15 residues. CDR3 in DNA: TGTGCCAGCAGCTTATACGGGAGCGGGTCCTACGAGCAGTACTTC. Protein sequence: CASSLYGSGSYEQYF. Combining the CDR3 with reference TRBV7-2 and TRBJ2-7 gives the whole variable domain GAGVSQSPSNKVTEKGKDVELRCDPISGHTALYWYRQSLGQGLEFLIYFQGNSAPDKSGLPSDRFSAERTGGSVSTLTIQRTQQEDSAVYLCASSLYGSGSYEQYFGPGTRLTVT.

This clonotype was seen at least ten times. The chain recombines TRBV12-3 or TRBV12-4 with TRBJ2-7; D unresolved. The germline V and J ends were trimmed by 5 bases and 3 bases, with 8 bases remaining between them. The CDR3 length is 12 residues. The DNA for the CDR3 is TGTGCCAGCAGTCGCCGAGACTACGAGCAGTACTTC. Translated, it gives CASSRRDYEQYF.

Note on this clonotype: This is likely an artifact of a read error, given a far larger clone one base away. V and J are TRBV4-3 and TRBJ1-1; weak D call: TRBD1 (5 bases). In germline, CDR1 is LGHNA, CDR2 YSLEER. This CDR3 is built from 15 residues. The CDR3 loop is CASSRRDSGNTEVFF. The CDR3 DNA is TGCGCCAGCAGCCGCAGGGACTCGGGGAACACTGAAGTTTTCTTT.

This clonotype appeared many times. The V and J genes are TRBV6-2 or TRBV6-3 and TRBJ1-2; TRBD1 matches at 7 bases. V was clipped by 5 bases and J by 4 bases; unmatched bases: 7. Looked up from germline, CDR1 is MNHEY and CDR2 is SVGEGT. The length of the CDR3 is 14 residues. CDR3 sequence: CASSTGTVPYGYTF. The CDR3 nucleotides are TGTGCCAGCAGTACCGGGACAGTGCCCTATGGCTACACCTTC.

This clonotype was picked up many times. The genes are TRBV7-9 and TRBJ1-3, with D possibly being TRBD1 (5 bases). The V end lost 5 bases, the J end lost 1 base, and 6 bases lay between the germline ends. The length of the CDR3 is 13 residues. Germline CDR1 reads SEHNR; CDR2 reads FQNEAQ (reference sequence). In DNA form, the CDR3 reads TGTGCCAGCAGCGCAGGGTCTGGAAACACCATATATTTT. It encodes CASSAGSGNTIYF.

This clonotype was observed a handful of times. A much bigger clone sits one base away, suggesting this may be a read error. The rearrangement links TRBV18 to TRBJ1-2; D gene uncertain. This CDR3 has 16 residues. V was shortened by 3 bases and J by 2 bases, with 16 bases between the two germline ends. Germline V gene sequence: CDR1 KGHSH, CDR2 LQKENI. The CDR3 loop is CASSPPMGTVNYGYTF. In nucleotides, the CDR3 is TGTGCCAGCTCACCCCCGATGGGTACAGTCAACTATGGCTACACCTTC.

V and J are TRBV9 and TRBJ2-6; D is unclear. Per the germline V gene, CDR1 is SGDLS and CDR2 is YYNGEE. V was shortened by 3 bases and J by 3 bases, with 7 bases between the two germline ends. This CDR3 spans 14 amino acids. The CDR3 bases are TGTGCCAGCAGCGCCCGAGTTGGGGCCAACGTCCTGACTTTC. It encodes CASSARVGANVLTF. Filled out from reference TRBV9 and TRBJ2-6, the complete variable domain reads DSGVTQTPKHLITATGQRVTLRCSPRSGDLSVYWYQQSLDQGLQFLIQYYNGEERAKGNILERFSAQQFPDLHSELNLSSLELGDSALYFCASSARVGANVLTFGAGSRLTVL.

In this sample, this clonotype turned up a few times. V and J are TRBV7-8 and TRBJ1-1, with D unclear. V lost 4 bases and J lost 7, with 13 bases in between. This CDR3 is built from 13 residues. Looked up from germline, CDR1 is SGHVS and CDR2 is FQNEAQ. The CDR3 loop is CASSSLGSGEAFF. In DNA form, the CDR3 reads TGTGCCAGCAGCTCGTTAGGGTCAGGTGAAGCTTTCTTT.

At least ten counts were recorded for this clonotype. The chain links TRBV7-9 to TRBJ1-1; D gene unclear. This CDR3 region has 14 residues. V was cut by 5 bases and J by 1 base, with 11 bases left in between. From germline, CDR1 is SEHNR and CDR2 FQNEAQ (reference sequence). The CDR3 sequence is CASSPPNKNTEAFF. CDR3 nucleotide sequence: TGTGCCAGCAGCCCCCCAAATAAGAACACTGAAGCTTTCTTT.

Many counts were recorded for this clonotype. The chain recombines TRBV20-1 with TRBJ2-3, with TRBD2 matching 8 bases. Germline V CDR1 and CDR2: DFQATT, SNEGSKA (reference sequence). The junction had 6 bases not matched to a gene; V was cut back by 4 bases and J by 3 bases. CDR3 length equals 14 residues. CDR3 amino acids: CSATTQRGTDTQYF. In DNA form, the CDR3 reads TGCAGTGCTACGACCCAGCGGGGGACAGATACGCAGTATTTT.

This clonotype was counted many times. J is TRBJ1-1 and V is TRBV6-1, with 7 bases fitting TRBD1. With V trimmed by 10 bases and J by 2 bases, 10 bases remained unmatched. The CDR3 has 14 amino acids. CDR1 MNHNS and CDR2 SASEGT come from the germline V gene. The CDR3 spells CATLPGQLNTEAFF. As DNA, the CDR3 is TGTGCCACACTACCGGGACAGTTAAACACTGAAGCTTTCTTT.

The genes are TRBV24-1 and TRBJ2-1; D assignment may be TRBD1 or TRBD2 (5 bases each). CDR1 is KGHDR and CDR2 is SFDVKD in the germline V gene. CDR3 length: 15 residues. Trimming cost V 3 bases and J 10 bases, with 18 bases left between them. In DNA, the CDR3 is TGTGCCACCAGTGATAAAACCGGGGACCAAGAAGAGCAGTTCTTC. Protein product: CATSDKTGDQEEQFF.

Many counts were recorded for this clonotype. This chain joins TRBV10-1 and TRBJ2-4, with TRBD1 identical over 7 bases. From germline, CDR1 is WNHNN and CDR2 SYGVQD (reference sequence). The CDR3 spans 12 residues. V gave up 8 bases and J gave up 14 bases; unmatched junction bases: 12. CDR3 amino acids: CASSLGEGAKYF. Here the CDR3 DNA reads TGCGCCAGCTCCCTGGGTGAGGGGGCCAAGTACTTC.